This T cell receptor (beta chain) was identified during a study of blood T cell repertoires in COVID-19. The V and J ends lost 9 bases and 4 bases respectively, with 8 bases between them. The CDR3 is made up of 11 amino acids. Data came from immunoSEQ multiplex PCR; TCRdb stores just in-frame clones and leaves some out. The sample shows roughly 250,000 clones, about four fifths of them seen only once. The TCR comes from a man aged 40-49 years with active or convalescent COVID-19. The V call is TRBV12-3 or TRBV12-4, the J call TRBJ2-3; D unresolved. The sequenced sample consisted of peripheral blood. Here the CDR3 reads CASAIADTQYF. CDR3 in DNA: TGTGCCAGTGCTATCGCAGATACGCAGTATTTT.